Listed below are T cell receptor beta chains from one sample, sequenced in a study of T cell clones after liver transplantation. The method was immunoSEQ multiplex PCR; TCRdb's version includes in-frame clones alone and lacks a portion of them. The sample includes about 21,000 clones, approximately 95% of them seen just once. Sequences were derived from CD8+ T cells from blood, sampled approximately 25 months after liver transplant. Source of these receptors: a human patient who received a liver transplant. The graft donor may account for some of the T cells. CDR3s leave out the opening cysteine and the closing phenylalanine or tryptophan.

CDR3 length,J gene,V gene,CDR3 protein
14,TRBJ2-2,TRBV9,ASSSRLATNTGELF
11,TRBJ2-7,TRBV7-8,ASSISGTYEQY
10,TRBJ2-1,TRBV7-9,ASSLVGDEQF
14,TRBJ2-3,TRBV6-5,ASSYSREGLSDTQY
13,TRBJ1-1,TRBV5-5,ASSLGDTRGTEAF
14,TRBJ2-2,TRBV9,ASSVNARGNTGELF
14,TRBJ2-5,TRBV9,ASSAPGLAGVETQY
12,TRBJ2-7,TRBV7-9,ASSPPSGSYEQY
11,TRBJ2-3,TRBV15,ATSREYTDTQY
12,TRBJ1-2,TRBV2,ASTRATTRDGYT
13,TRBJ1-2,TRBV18,ASSSKDRVNYGYT
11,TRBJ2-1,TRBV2,AGRGGASGEQF
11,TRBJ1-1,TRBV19,ASSILTEPEAF
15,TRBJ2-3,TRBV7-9,ASSSDGGRALTDTQY
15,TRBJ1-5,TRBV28,ASSSGSRQVAVQPQH
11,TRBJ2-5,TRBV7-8,ASSEQGKETQY
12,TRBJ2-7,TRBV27,ASSLRGVTYEQY
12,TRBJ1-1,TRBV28,ASSSGQMRFEAF
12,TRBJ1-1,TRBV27,ASSEDRVFGEAF
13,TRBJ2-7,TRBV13,ASSLHGRAGYEQY
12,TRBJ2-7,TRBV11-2,ASSLGGTGSEQY
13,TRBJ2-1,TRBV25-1,ASSRGRDGYNEQF
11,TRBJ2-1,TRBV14,ASSPRNYNEQF
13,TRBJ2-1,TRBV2,ASTGTSGRLNEQF
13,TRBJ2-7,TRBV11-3,ASSLTSVMWGEQY
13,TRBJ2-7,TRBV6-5,ASSPPMGETYEQY
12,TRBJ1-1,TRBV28,ASSIEPRGTEAF
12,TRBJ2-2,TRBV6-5,ASSYQVHTGELF
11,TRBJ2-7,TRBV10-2,ASSPRSSYEQY
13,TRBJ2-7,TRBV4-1,ASTPATSGSHEQY
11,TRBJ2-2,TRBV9,ASRQGYTGELF
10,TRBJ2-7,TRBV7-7,ASSWELDEQY
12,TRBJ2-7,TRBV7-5,VRSFRDSPYEQY
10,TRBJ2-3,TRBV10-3,AISENTDTQY
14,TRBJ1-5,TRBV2,ASSEIGTGANQPQH
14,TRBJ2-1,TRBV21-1,ASSKGSQSMHNEQF
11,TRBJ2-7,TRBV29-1,SVEGGGSYEQY